Below are 31 T cell receptor beta chains sequenced from a single sample in a study of blood T cell repertoires in COVID-19. Profiled with immunoSEQ multiplex PCR; TCRdb holds only in-frame clones, not every one. This table has 250,000 to 400,000 clones, around 89% appearing once. The material sequenced was peripheral blood. These TCRs come from a young woman with COVID-19, enrolled during active disease.

The chain carries TRBV2 and TRBJ1-1, with D tentatively TRBD1 (6 bases). V lost 6 bases to trimming and J lost 8 bases, with 16 bases between them. The CDR3 loop spans 13 amino acids. Germline V CDR1 and CDR2: SNHLY, FYNNEI. DNA for the CDR3: TGTGCCAGCAGCGTTGACACAGGGCGGGAAGCTTTCTTT. This translates into CASSVDTGREAFF. Using reference TRBV2 and TRBJ1-1 for the parts outside the CDR3, the full variable domain is EPEVTQTPSHQVTQMGQEVILRCVPISNHLYFYWYRQILGQKVEFLVSFYNNEISEKSEIFDDQFSVERPDGSNFTLKIRSTKLEDSAMYFCASSVDTGREAFFGQGTRLTVV.

The CDR3 DNA follows: TGCGCCAGCAGCCAAGAACCAGGTGCGCCCGGGGAGCTGTTTTTT. This translates into CASSQEPGAPGELFF. The chain recombines TRBV4-3 with TRBJ2-2, with D unclear. The germline gives CDR1 LGHNA, CDR2 YSLEER. The V and J ends lost 0 bases and 6 bases respectively, with 11 bases between them. CDR3 length: 15 residues.

The chain uses TRBV7-9 and TRBJ1-2; the D gene is possibly TRBD1 (6 bases). Trimming left V 6 bases short and J 5 bases short, with 13 bases between. CDR1 and CDR2 from the germline V gene are SEHNR and FQNEAQ (reference sequence). The CDR3 spans 13 residues. CDR3 DNA: TGTGCCAGCAGTCCGACAGGTCTATATGGCTACACCTTC. It encodes CASSPTGLYGYTF.

This clone appeared a single time. This sequence joins TRBV15 and TRBJ2-7; 10 bases map to TRBD1. The germline CDR1 and CDR2 sequences are LNHNV and YYDKDF (reference sequence). CDR3 length: 14 residues. The junction had 3 bases not matched to a gene; V was cut back by 4 bases and J by 3 bases. The CDR3 DNA reads TGTGCCACCAGCACCGGGACAGGGGACTACGAGCAGTACGTC. Translation gives CATSTGTGDYEQYV.

CDR3 coding DNA: TGTGCCAGCAGTTTAGGGAGGGGGAGCACTGAAGCTTTCTTT. This codes for CASSLGRGSTEAFF. This sequence joins TRBV28 and TRBJ1-1, with D perhaps matching TRBD1 (6 bases). The length of the CDR3 is 14 residues. Per germline, CDR1 MDHEN and CDR2 SYDVKM. V was shortened by 2 bases and J by 4 bases, with 11 bases between the two germline ends.

The CDR3 spells CASSYGTSGGLYEQYV. In DNA form, the CDR3 reads TGTGCCAGCAGCTATGGGACTAGCGGGGGATTGTACGAGCAGTACGTC. J is TRBJ2-7 and V is TRBV5-6; 14 positions match TRBD2. CDR1 and CDR2 from the germline V gene are SGHDT and YYEEEE. J lost 4 bases, V lost 3 bases, and 6 bases had no gene match. The CDR3 runs to 16 residues.

The chain links TRBV28 to TRBJ1-6; D call uncertain. The CDR3 contains 15 residues. The germline V and J ends were trimmed by 5 bases and 2 bases, with 10 bases remaining between them. CDR1 MDHEN and CDR2 SYDVKM come from the germline V gene. The CDR3 coding sequence is TGTGCCAGCAGTACCCTACCAACCTATAATTCACCCCTCCACTTT. It encodes CASSTLPTYNSPLHF.

The CDR3 nucleotides are TGTGCCAGCAGTTCACAGGGGCAACCCTACGAGCAGTACGTC. Amino acid sequence: CASSSQGQPYEQYV. The chain employs TRBV27 and TRBJ2-7; TRBD1 matches at 7 bases. CDR3 size: 14 residues. V gave up 4 bases and J gave up 2 bases; unmatched junction bases: 5. Germline V gene lookup returns CDR1 MNHEY and CDR2 SMNVEV (reference sequence).

The chain carries TRBV6-5 and TRBJ2-5; tentatively, D is TRBD1 (6 bases). The V end was cut by 6 bases, the J end by 1 base, with 9 bases between. This CDR3 is built from 13 residues. In germline, CDR1 is MNHEY, CDR2 SVGAGI. This CDR3 is CASSLQGQETQYF. CDR3 sequence (DNA): TGTGCCAGCAGCCTACAGGGCCAAGAGACCCAGTACTTC.

This clone is a singleton in its sample. The gene calls are TRBV29-1 and TRBJ2-7, with 10 bases that match TRBD1. The CDR3 runs to 13 residues. The germline V gene has CDR1 SQVTM and CDR2 ANQGSEA. J gave up 3 bases and V 7 bases, and 6 bases lay outside the gene matches. The CDR3 loop reads CSAAGTGDYEQYF. The CDR3 DNA sequence: TGCAGCGCCGCCGGGACAGGGGACTACGAGCAGTACTTC.

In nucleotides, the CDR3 is TGTGCCAGTAGTATTCTCGATTCCAGGGCCGTCACCGGGGAGCTGTTTTTT. This translates into CASSILDSRAVTGELFF. This chain joins TRBV19 and TRBJ2-2; D is possibly TRBD1 (5 bases). Germline CDR1 is LNHDA and CDR2 is SQIVND (reference sequence). The ends were cut back, 3 bases at V and 4 bases at J, with 18 bases in the middle. The CDR3 runs 17 residues. The full variable domain, with the rest looked up from reference TRBV19 and TRBJ2-2, is DGGITQSPKYLFRKEGQNVTLSCEQNLNHDAMYWYRQDPGQGLRLIYYSQIVNDFQKGDIAEGYSVSREKKESFPLTVTSAQKNPTAFYLCASSILDSRAVTGELFFGEGSRLTVL.

V usage is TRBV3-1 (or the pseudogene TRBV3-2) and J usage is TRBJ2-3; TRBD2 aligns across 10 bases. CDR1 and CDR2 from the germline V gene are LGHDT and YNNKEL (reference sequence). V lost 1 base and J lost 2; bases outside the gene matches: 3. The CDR3 has 16 residues. CDR3 nucleotides: TGTGCCAGCAGCCAAGCCCTAGCGGGGGCCACAGATACGCAGTATTTT. Amino acids: CASSQALAGATDTQYF.

The chain couples TRBV10-3 to TRBJ1-4, with a possible D match to TRBD1 (6 bases). Deletions cut 2 bases from V and 6 bases from J, with 16 bases between. The germline V gene encodes CDR1 ENHRY and CDR2 SYGVKD. This CDR3 is 16 amino acids long. The CDR3 region is CAISEIRGARDEKLFF. The CDR3 DNA reads TGTGCCATCAGTGAGATCAGGGGCGCACGCGATGAAAAACTGTTTTTT.

The genes are TRBV4-1 and TRBJ1-2, with TRBD1 matching over 11 bases. Germline CDR1 is MGHRA and CDR2 is YSYEKL. This CDR3 has 15 residues. Trimming removed 3 bases from V and 7 bases from J; junction bases left unmatched: 7. Here the CDR3 DNA reads TGCGCCAGCAGCCAGACCGGGACAGGGGGGTTTGGCTACACCTTC. This translates into CASSQTGTGGFGYTF.

This clone has a handful of counts. J is TRBJ2-7 and V is TRBV6-5; D unresolved. Germline V gene lookup returns CDR1 MNHEY and CDR2 SVGAGI. The CDR3 consists of 11 residues. V lost 9 bases and J 4 bases, leaving 10 bases between the germline ends. In DNA, the CDR3 is TGTGCCAGACTGTTTGTTTACGAGCAGTACGTC. Protein: CARLFVYEQYV.

The gene calls are TRBV9 and TRBJ1-1; the D gene is possibly TRBD1 (5 bases). This CDR3 has 12 residues. V shed 0 bases and J shed 8 bases, with 8 bases lying between them. Germline V gene sequence: CDR1 SGDLS, CDR2 YYNGEE. CDR3 in amino acids: CASSVAQGEAFF. In DNA form, the CDR3 reads TGTGCCAGCAGCGTAGCCCAGGGAGAAGCTTTCTTT.

V and J are TRBV5-1 and TRBJ2-5, with 7 bases aligning to TRBD1. V lost 4 bases and J lost 5; bases outside the gene matches: 11. Germline V CDR1 and CDR2: SGHRS, YFSETQ. CDR3 size: 15 residues. The CDR3 region is CASSQTGQDGETQYF. In DNA form, the CDR3 reads TGCGCCAGCAGCCAAACTGGACAGGACGGGGAGACCCAGTACTTC.

The V gene is TRBV6-5, the J gene TRBJ1-1, with a tentative D call TRBD1 (6 bases). CDR1 and CDR2 (germline): MNHEY, SVGAGI. The CDR3 loop spans 13 amino acids. V lost 4 bases, J lost 7 bases, and 13 bases lay in between. CDR3 DNA sequence: TGTGCCAGCAGTTCCGAGGGGGTCGGTGAAGCTTTCTTT. It translates to CASSSEGVGEAFF.

The chain links TRBV11-1 to TRBJ2-5; D not certain. This CDR3 contains 13 residues. The germline V gene encodes CDR1 SGHAT and CDR2 FQDESV (reference sequence). The V and J ends lost 5 bases and 4 bases respectively, with 11 bases between them. In nucleotides, the CDR3 is TGTGCCAGCAGCCGAAGCCTCGGAGAGACCCAGTACTTC. This gives the protein CASSRSLGETQYF.

The chain has TRBV7-2 and TRBJ2-7; 8 bases are shared with TRBD2. The CDR3 is made up of 14 amino acids. The germline gives CDR1 SGHTA, CDR2 FQGNSA. V lost 8 bases, J lost 4 bases, and 10 bases stayed unmatched. This CDR3 is CASGQGLAGYEQYF. Here the CDR3 DNA reads TGTGCCAGCGGACAAGGACTAGCTGGGTACGAGCAGTACTTC. Supplemented by reference TRBV7-2 and TRBJ2-7, the full variable domain reads GAGVSQSPSNKVTEKGKDVELRCDPISGHTALYWYRQSLGQGLEFLIYFQGNSAPDKSGLPSDRFSAERTGGSVSTLTIQRTQQEDSAVYLCASGQGLAGYEQYFGPGTRLTVT.

Here the CDR3 reads CAYGRGVGYTF. CDR3 DNA: TGTGCCTACGGCAGGGGAGTTGGCTACACCTTC. The genes are TRBV30 and TRBJ1-2, with D perhaps TRBD1 (6 bases). Trimming took 7 bases from V and 7 from J, leaving 13 bases between them. This CDR3 region has 11 residues. Germline CDR1 is GTSNPN and CDR2 is SVGIG (reference sequence).

This chain connects TRBV7-9 to TRBJ1-2, with TRBD1 identical over 7 bases. Germline V gives CDR1 SEHNR, CDR2 FQNEAQ (reference sequence). Losses at the gene ends were 5 bases for V and 7 bases for J; bases not matched to a gene: 4. This CDR3 has 12 residues. The chain's CDR3 is CASSKQGIGYTF. CDR3 bases: TGTGCCAGCAGCAAACAGGGGATTGGCTACACCTTC. Based on the CDR3 plus reference TRBV7-9 and TRBJ1-2, the full variable domain is DTGVSQNPRHKITKRGQNVTFRCDPISEHNRLYWYRQTLGQGPEFLTYFQNEAQLEKSRLLSDRFSAERPKGSFSTLEIQRTEQGDSAMYLCASSKQGIGYTFGSGTRLTVV.

This clone has at least ten counts. The V and J genes are TRBV6-1 and TRBJ1-2, with D perhaps TRBD1 (6 bases). V was trimmed by 2 bases and J by 4 bases, leaving 23 bases between them. This CDR3 comprises 18 residues. Looked up from germline, CDR1 is MNHNS and CDR2 is SASEGT. DNA of the CDR3: TGTGCCAGCAGTGAACCTCCGGAAAAACAGGGTTACGGCTATGGCTACACCTTC. Protein product: CASSEPPEKQGYGYGYTF.

This clone was counted only a few times. The chain combines TRBV27 with TRBJ2-7, with 7 nucleotides matching TRBD2. The CDR3 runs 12 residues. V gave up 7 bases and J gave up 6 bases; unmatched junction bases: 6. Germline CDR1 MNHEY, CDR2 SMNVEV (reference sequence). The CDR3 coding sequence is TGTGCCAGCATCGGACCGGGGGGCGAGCAGTACGTC. Its protein is CASIGPGGEQYV.

V and J are TRBV7-9 and TRBJ1-1, with D unresolved. The V and J ends lost 2 bases and 3 bases respectively, with 10 bases between them. CDR3 length: 14 amino acids. Germline loops: CDR1 SEHNR, CDR2 FQNEAQ (reference sequence). CDR3 protein: CASSLSGEDTEAFF. The CDR3 DNA is TGTGCCAGCAGCTTATCCGGGGAGGACACTGAAGCTTTCTTT.

This chain connects TRBV11-2 to TRBJ2-7; a weak D match, TRBD1 (5 bases). The CDR3 spans 14 residues. V shed 2 bases and J shed 2 bases, with 10 bases lying between them. Germline-derived CDR1 and CDR2 are SGHAT and FQNNGV. The CDR3 sequence is CASSLIQGPYEQYF. CDR3 coding DNA: TGTGCCAGCAGCTTAATCCAGGGCCCCTACGAGCAGTACTTC.

The chain is built from TRBV29-1 and TRBJ2-3; D unresolved. The V end lost 3 bases, the J end lost 5 bases, and 6 bases lay between the germline ends. This CDR3 region has 11 residues. Germline loops: CDR1 SQVTM, CDR2 ANQGSEA. Here the CDR3 DNA reads TGCAGCGTTGAGGCTGGAGATACGCAGTATTTT. Amino acid sequence: CSVEAGDTQYF.

In its sample, this clone was seen a few times. A read error may account for a junction end that differs from germline. This chain uses TRBV23-1 with TRBJ1-1; tentatively, D is TRBD1 (5 bases). TRBV23-1 counts as an open reading frame of uncertain function. This CDR3 comprises 14 residues. This CDR3 reads CASSQYSCQGKVAF. As DNA, the CDR3 is TGCGCCAGCAGTCAATACTCGTGCCAGGGAAAGGTAGCCTTT.

The chain recombines TRBV5-6 with TRBJ2-5, with 8 bases lining up with TRBD2. Germline V gene lookup returns CDR1 SGHDT and CDR2 YYEEEE. The CDR3 sequence is 16 residues long. V gave up 4 bases and J gave up 5 bases; unmatched junction bases: 13. This chain's CDR3 is CASSDGGVGIFETQYF. The CDR3 coding sequence is TGTGCCAGCAGCGACGGGGGGGTAGGAATATTTGAGACCCAGTACTTC.

Concerning this clone itself: In the same sample, other DNA sequences code for this CDR3. The chain carries TRBV5-6 and TRBJ1-2; 9 bases are a match to TRBD1. Germline CDR1 SGHDT, CDR2 YYEEEE. This CDR3 region has 13 residues. With V trimmed by 4 bases and J by 5 bases, 3 bases remained unmatched. In DNA, the CDR3 is TGTGCCAGCAGCCTACAGGGGGCATATGGCTACACCTTC. Its protein product is CASSLQGAYGYTF.

The V gene is TRBV3-1 (or the pseudogene TRBV3-2), the J gene TRBJ2-7, with 10 bases identical to TRBD2. V was pared by 4 bases and J by 3 bases, with 6 bases of the junction left unmatched. The CDR3 spans 15 residues. Per the germline V gene, CDR1 is LGHDT and CDR2 is YNNKEL (reference sequence). CDR3 residues: CASSLGLAEFYEQYF. CDR3 DNA sequence: TGTGCCAGCAGCCTCGGACTAGCGGAGTTCTACGAGCAGTACTTC.